This T cell receptor beta chain was observed in a study of cytomegalovirus exposure and HLA in healthy donors. Study outcomes and limitations: In an earlier analysis, most TCR beta V segments were productive about 87% or about 30% of the time. With DRB1 most and HLA-C fewest, TCR association rates differed between HLA loci in a later analysis.

Concerning this clone itself: Its matching antigen is unknown.

The V end was cut by 10 bases, the J end by 0 bases, with 13 bases between. Germline V lookup: CDR1 LGHNT, CDR2 FRNRAP. This CDR3 has 14 residues. With 60 Vbeta and 13 Jbeta primers, the PCR was carried out. Clones were sequenced by immunoSEQ multiplex PCR, and TCRdb holds only the in-frame ones, with some missing. The sample has under 200,000 clones, 79% seen once. Sample: PBMCs. The rearrangement links TRBV12-5 to TRBJ1-3; D is uncertain. This sequence was found in a woman in her thirties or forties in good health and CMV-seronegative. This CDR3 reads CATSEANSGNTIYF. In DNA form, the CDR3 reads TGTGCTACTTCGGAGGCTAACTCTGGAAACACCATATATTTT. The full variable domain, rest sourced from reference TRBV12-5 and TRBJ1-3, is DARVTQTPRHKVTEMGQEVTMRCQPILGHNTVFWYRQTMMQGLELLAYFRNRAPLDDSGMPKDRFSAEMPDATLATLKIQPSEPRDSAVYFCATSEANSGNTIYFGEGSWLTVV.